This entry lists 10 T cell receptor beta chains sequenced from one sample in a study of cytomegalovirus exposure and HLA in healthy donors. With 60 Vbeta and 13 Jbeta primers, the PCR was carried out. Sequencing was performed with immunoSEQ multiplex PCR; in TCRdb, only in-frame clones are kept and a portion is missing. The sample carries 95,000 to 150,000 clones, roughly 75% recorded once. The specimen was PBMCs. These receptors were obtained from a female donor in good health and CMV-seronegative.

The rearrangement uses TRBV2 and TRBJ1-1, with TRBD1 matching 7 bases. CDR3 size: 14 residues. CDR1 and CDR2 (germline): SNHLY, FYNNEI. After removal of 4 bases from V and 1 base from J, the junction contained 3 bases not matched to a gene. The CDR3 bases are TGTGCCAGCAGTGGGGACAGAAAGAACACTGAAGCTTTCTTT. Protein sequence: CASSGDRKNTEAFF.

V gene TRBV6-1 combines with J gene TRBJ2-7, with 9 positions matching TRBD2. CDR1 is MNHNS, CDR2 SASEGT, per germline. V was clipped by 7 bases and J by 2 bases; unmatched bases: 9. The CDR3 consists of 15 residues. CDR3 in DNA: TGTGCCAGCACACACGGACTAGCGTCTACCTACGAGCAGTACTTC. Translated: CASTHGLASTYEQYF.

J is TRBJ1-1 and V is TRBV2; 8 bases are shared with TRBD1. CDR1 and CDR2 (germline): SNHLY, FYNNEI. The V gene end was trimmed by 6 bases and the J gene end by 3 bases; junction bases not matched to a gene: 3. CDR3 length: 13 amino acids. In DNA, the CDR3 is TGTGCCAGCAGGGGACAGGATTACACTGAAGCTTTCTTT. Protein: CASRGQDYTEAFF.

J is TRBJ2-4 and V is TRBV6-5; 7 bases align to TRBD1. CDR3 length equals 13 residues. Germline V gives CDR1 MNHEY, CDR2 SVGAGI. The V gene end was trimmed by 2 bases and the J gene end by 6 bases; junction bases not matched to a gene: 1. DNA of the CDR3: TGTGCCAGCAGTTACCGACAGGGAAACATTCAGTACTTC. This encodes CASSYRQGNIQYF.

This clone showed up just once. This sample includes further DNA sequences coding for the same CDR3. The CDR3 region has the DNA TGTGCCAGCAGTTTACTAAACACTGAAGCTTTCTTT. Protein sequence: CASSLLNTEAFF. The chain has TRBV28 and TRBJ1-1; D is uncertain. The CDR3 runs 12 residues. V lost 2 bases and J lost 2, with 3 bases in between. Germline V gives CDR1 MDHEN, CDR2 SYDVKM.

This chain joins TRBV7-9 and TRBJ2-1, with 8 bases matching TRBD2. Per the germline V gene, CDR1 is SEHNR and CDR2 is FQNEAQ (reference sequence). V lost 0 bases, J lost 3 bases, and 4 bases stayed unmatched. The CDR3 has 16 amino acids. The CDR3 region is CASSLASGRGYNEQFF. CDR3 nucleotide sequence: TGTGCCAGCAGCTTAGCGTCCGGGAGGGGCTACAATGAGCAGTTCTTC.

The V call is TRBV5-4, the J call TRBJ2-7; 9 nucleotides line up with TRBD1. V lost 4 bases, J lost 7 bases, and 9 bases stayed unmatched. This CDR3 spans 14 amino acids. In germline, CDR1 is SGHNT, CDR2 YYREEE (reference sequence). CDR3 sequence: CASSPGTGSWEQYF. As DNA, the CDR3 is TGTGCCAGCAGCCCAGGGACAGGGAGCTGGGAGCAGTACTTC.

The chain uses TRBV5-6 and TRBJ2-7, with 12 bases matching TRBD1. Germline loops: CDR1 SGHDT, CDR2 YYEEEE. J was trimmed by 9 bases and V by 1 base; bases with no gene match: 8. CDR3 length: 15 amino acids. CDR3 DNA sequence: TGTGCCAGCAGCTTGCTCGGGACAGGGGGCGGGTCGCAGTACTTC. Encoded protein: CASSLLGTGGGSQYF.

The chain couples TRBV25-1 to TRBJ2-3; 11 nucleotides agree with TRBD2. The CDR3 covers 18 residues. Per the germline V gene, CDR1 is MGHDK and CDR2 is SYGVNS. Germline trimming cut 3 bases from V and 6 bases from J; bases unmatched to any gene: 14. This chain's CDR3 is CASSDSPLSGRAPDTQYF. In DNA, the CDR3 is TGTGCCAGCAGTGATTCCCCCCTTAGCGGGAGGGCTCCGGATACGCAGTATTTT.

CDR3 in amino acids: CASSEFLPEFTYEQYF. In DNA, the CDR3 is TGTGCCAGCAGTGAATTCCTTCCAGAATTCACCTACGAGCAGTACTTC. The rearrangement joins TRBV2 to TRBJ2-7; D is undetermined. This CDR3 is 16 amino acids long. The V end lost 2 bases, the J end lost 2 bases, and 16 bases lay between the germline ends. The germline V gene has CDR1 SNHLY and CDR2 FYNNEI. The full variable domain, with the rest looked up from reference TRBV2 and TRBJ2-7, is EPEVTQTPSHQVTQMGQEVILRCVPISNHLYFYWYRQILGQKVEFLVSFYNNEISEKSEIFDDQFSVERPDGSNFTLKIRSTKLEDSAMYFCASSEFLPEFTYEQYFGPGTRLTVT.